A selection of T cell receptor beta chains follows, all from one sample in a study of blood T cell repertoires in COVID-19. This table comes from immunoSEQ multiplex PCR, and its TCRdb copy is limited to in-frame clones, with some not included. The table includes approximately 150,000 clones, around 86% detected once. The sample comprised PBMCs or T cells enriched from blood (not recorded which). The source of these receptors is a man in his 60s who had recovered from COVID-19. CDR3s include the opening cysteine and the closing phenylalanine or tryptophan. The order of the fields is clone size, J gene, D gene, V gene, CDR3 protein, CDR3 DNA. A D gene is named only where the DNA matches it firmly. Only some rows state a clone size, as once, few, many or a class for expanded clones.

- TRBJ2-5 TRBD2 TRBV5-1 CASSWTSGGQETQYF TGCGCCAGCAGCTGGACTAGCGGGGGCCAAGAGACCCAGTACTTC
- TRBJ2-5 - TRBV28 CASSLPGSPETQYF TGTGCCAGCAGTCTTCCGGGGTCCCCAGAGACCCAGTACTTC
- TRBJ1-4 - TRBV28 CASSFNRWAKLFF TGTGCCAGCAGTTTTAACCGTTGGGCAAAACTGTTTTTT
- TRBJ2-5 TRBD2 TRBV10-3 CATRTSGSQETQYF TGTGCCACGAGGACTAGCGGGAGTCAAGAGACCCAGTACTTC
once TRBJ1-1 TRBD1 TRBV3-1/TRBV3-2 CASSRTGGFTEAFF TGTGCCAGCAGCCGAACAGGGGGCTTTACTGAAGCTTTCTTT
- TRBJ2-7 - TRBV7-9 CASSLGLDFPYEQYF TGTGCCAGCAGCTTAGGACTTGACTTTCCCTACGAGCAGTACTTC
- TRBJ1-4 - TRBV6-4 CASSDGGENEKLFF TGTGCCAGCAGTGACGGTGGGGAGAATGAAAAACTGTTTTTT
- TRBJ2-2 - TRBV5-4 CASSLVTGNTGELFF TGTGCCAGCAGCTTGGTCACAGGGAACACCGGGGAGCTGTTTTTT
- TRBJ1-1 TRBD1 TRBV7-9 CASSPSGGTEAFF TGTGCCAGCAGCCCCTCAGGGGGCACTGAAGCTTTCTTT
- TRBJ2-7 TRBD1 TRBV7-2 CASSQDRVSYEQYF TGTGCCAGCAGCCAGGACAGGGTTTCCTACGAGCAGTACTTC
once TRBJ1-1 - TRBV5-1 CASSLEGNTEAFF TGCGCCAGCAGTCTGGAGGGAAATACTGAAGCTTTCTTT
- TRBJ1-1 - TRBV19 CASSISPKDTEAFF TGTGCCAGTAGTATTTCCCCTAAAGACACTGAAGCTTTCTTT
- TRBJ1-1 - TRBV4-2 CASSPRSVSNTEAFF TGTGCCAGCAGCCCCAGGTCGGTCTCGAACACTGAAGCTTTCTTT
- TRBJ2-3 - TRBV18 CASSPPFSTDTQYF TGTGCCAGCTCACCACCCTTTAGCACAGATACGCAGTATTTT
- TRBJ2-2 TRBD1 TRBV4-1 CASSQAAGQGATGELFF TGCGCCAGCAGCCAAGCCGCGGGACAGGGGGCAACCGGGGAGCTGTTTTTT
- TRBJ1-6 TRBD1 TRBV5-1 CASSLRDRRMDSPLHF TGCGCCAGCAGCTTGAGGGACAGAAGGATGGATTCACCCCTCCACTTT
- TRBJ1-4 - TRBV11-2 CASSLGASAGWANEKLFF TGTGCCAGCAGCTTAGGGGCGTCGGCGGGCTGGGCTAATGAAAAACTGTTTTTT
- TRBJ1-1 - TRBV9 CASSVEPGPRGNTEAFF TGTGCCAGCAGCGTAGAGCCAGGGCCTCGAGGGAACACTGAAGCTTTCTTT
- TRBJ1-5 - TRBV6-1 CASSEGSSNQPQHF TGTGCCAGCAGTGAAGGCAGTAGCAATCAGCCCCAGCATTTT
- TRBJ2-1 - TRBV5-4 CASSLWGGASTEQFF TGTGCCAGCAGCTTGTGGGGCGGGGCTAGCACTGAGCAGTTCTTC
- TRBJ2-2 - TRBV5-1 CASSLEAAGELFF TGCGCCAGCAGCTTGGAGGCGGCCGGGGAGCTGTTTTTT
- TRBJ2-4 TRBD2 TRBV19 CASKSRAGGPQNIQYF TGTGCCAGTAAAAGTAGAGCGGGGGGGCCCCAAAACATTCAGTACTTC
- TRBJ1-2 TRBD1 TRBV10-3 CATQPETGINGYTF TGTGCCACCCAACCCGAGACAGGGATAAATGGCTACACCTTC